Below are 10 T cell receptor beta chains sequenced from a single sample in a study of T cell responses to AZD1222 COVID-19 vaccine. Profiling relied on immunoSEQ multiplex PCR, and the TCRdb table lists in-frame clones only, not all of them. The sample consists of roughly 120,000 clones, approximately 85% of them appearing once. This specimen was peripheral blood, taken on day 0 of MenACWY control vaccination. The receptor set was obtained from an adult in good health.

V usage is TRBV7-9 and J usage is TRBJ1-2; weak D call: TRBD1 (5 bases). The CDR3 length is 12 residues. The V end was cut by 8 bases, the J end by 7 bases, with 14 bases between. Germline V gives CDR1 SEHNR, CDR2 FQNEAQ (reference sequence). The CDR3 region has the DNA TGTGCCAGCGCATGGGACCAGGGTGGCTACACCTTC. Translation gives CASAWDQGGYTF.

The chain links TRBV6-4 to TRBJ1-5; a weak D match, TRBD1 (6 bases). Trimming removed 0 bases from V and 3 bases from J, with 18 bases in between. The CDR3 totals 18 residues. Germline lookup yields CDR1 MRHNA and CDR2 SNTAGT. CDR3 sequence: CASSDSGGGHGDNQPQHF. The CDR3 nucleotides are TGTGCCAGCAGTGACTCGGGTGGGGGGCACGGCGACAATCAGCCCCAGCATTTT.

This clone was recorded once. The V call is TRBV28, the J call TRBJ2-7, with 8 bases fitting TRBD2. The CDR3 extends over 13 amino acids. J lost 3 bases, V lost 3 bases, and 1 base had no gene match. Germline lookup yields CDR1 MDHEN and CDR2 SYDVKM. For the CDR3, the DNA is TGTGCCAGCAGTTTGCTAGCGGGCTACGAGCAGTACTTC. Its translation: CASSLLAGYEQYF.

The chain carries TRBV18 and TRBJ2-7; TRBD2 aligns across 10 bases. The J segment lost 7 bases and the V segment lost 2 bases, leaving 8 bases of the junction unmatched. Germline values: CDR1 KGHSH, CDR2 LQKENI. The CDR3 contains 15 residues. The CDR3 sequence: CASSPGLAGDSEQYF. The CDR3 coding sequence is TGTGCCAGCTCACCAGGGCTAGCGGGAGATAGTGAGCAGTACTTC.

This chain connects TRBV9 to TRBJ1-3, with 8 bases lining up with TRBD1. This CDR3 is built from 17 residues. Per germline, CDR1 SGDLS and CDR2 YYNGEE. The J segment lost 3 bases and the V segment lost 3 bases, leaving 11 bases of the junction unmatched. CDR3 in amino acids: CASSDPSGQGGGNTIYF. For the CDR3, the DNA is TGTGCCAGCAGCGATCCTTCCGGACAGGGAGGTGGAAACACCATATATTTT.

The V gene is TRBV5-1, the J gene TRBJ1-1; D unclear. This CDR3 comprises 15 residues. Germline CDR1 and CDR2: SGHRS and YFSETQ. Between the trimmed V and J ends, which lost 0 bases and 7 bases, there was a span of 16 bases. The DNA of the CDR3 is TGCGCCAGCAGCTTGGGCTACGGGTTTAGGAATGAAGCTTTCTTT. It is translated as CASSLGYGFRNEAFF. Combining the CDR3 with reference TRBV5-1 and TRBJ1-1 gives the whole variable domain KAGVTQTPRYLIKTRGQQVTLSCSPISGHRSVSWYQQTPGQGLQFLFEYFSETQRNKGNFPGRFSGRQFSNSRSEMNVSTLELGDSALYLCASSLGYGFRNEAFFGQGTRLTVV.

This clone was counted between two and nine times. This chain connects TRBV30 to TRBJ1-3; 9 nucleotides match TRBD1. V was clipped by 5 bases and J by 9 bases; unmatched bases: 14. This CDR3 is 15 amino acids long. CDR1 GTSNPN and CDR2 SVGIG come from the germline V gene (reference sequence). CDR3 amino acids: CAWRRTGQGSRTIYF. For the CDR3, the DNA is TGTGCCTGGCGTCGCACCGGACAGGGGTCACGCACCATATATTTT. The variable domain in full, with the rest retrieved from reference TRBV30 and TRBJ1-3, is SQTIHQWPATLVQPVGSPLSLECTVEGTSNPNLYWYRQAAGRGLQLLFYSVGIGQISSEVPQNLSASRPQDRQFILSSKKLLLSDSGFYLCAWRRTGQGSRTIYFGEGSWLTVV.

The V gene is TRBV19, the J gene TRBJ1-1, with D tentatively TRBD1 (5 bases). V shed 2 bases and J shed 2 bases, with 9 bases lying between them. The CDR3 is made up of 14 amino acids. Germline V gives CDR1 LNHDA, CDR2 SQIVND (reference sequence). CDR3 protein: CASSIRRGNTEAFF. The DNA of the CDR3 is TGTGCCAGTAGTATACGGAGGGGTAACACTGAAGCTTTCTTT.

The V gene is TRBV28, the J gene TRBJ2-7, with 11 bases that match TRBD2. Germline CDR1 MDHEN, CDR2 SYDVKM. This CDR3 comprises 14 residues. The J segment lost 6 bases and the V segment lost 7 bases, leaving 8 bases of the junction unmatched. The CDR3 reads CASTLAGGFTEQYF. The CDR3 DNA sequence: TGTGCCAGCACCCTAGCGGGAGGTTTTACCGAGCAGTACTTC.

CDR3 protein: CASSPWISASYEQYF. DNA for the CDR3: TGTGCCAGCAGTCCCTGGATTAGCGCCTCCTACGAGCAGTACTTC. The rearrangement links TRBV28 to TRBJ2-7; weak D call: TRBD2 (5 bases). Germline-derived CDR1 and CDR2 are MDHEN and SYDVKM. The CDR3 extends over 15 amino acids. Trimming pared 5 bases from V and 0 bases from J, leaving 14 bases between.